Each of the 24 T cell receptor beta chains below was sequenced from the same sample in a study of fetal regulatory T cell absence and autoimmunity. Only in-frame clones appear in the TCRdb table, and some are missing; sequencing was by immunoSEQ multiplex PCR. The table lists just over 45,000 clones, approximately 83% of them singletons. The sequenced sample was cord blood. These receptors all come from a newborn boy with IPEX syndrome.

This rearrangement joins TRBV5-1 to TRBJ2-2; 11 nucleotides agree with TRBD2. CDR1 is SGHRS, CDR2 YFSETQ, per germline. V dropped 7 bases and J dropped 1; count of bases not matched to a gene: 6. This CDR3 comprises 16 residues. This CDR3 is CASWTGTSGNTGELFF. The DNA of the CDR3 is TGCGCCAGCTGGACCGGGACTAGCGGGAACACCGGGGAGCTGTTTTTT. The full variable domain, its missing parts supplied by reference TRBV5-1 and TRBJ2-2, is KAGVTQTPRYLIKTRGQQVTLSCSPISGHRSVSWYQQTPGQGLQFLFEYFSETQRNKGNFPGRFSGRQFSNSRSEMNVSTLELGDSALYLCASWTGTSGNTGELFFGEGSRLTVL.

Comments on this clone: The sample contains more than one DNA sequence encoding this CDR3. The chain links TRBV29-1 to TRBJ1-2; possible D gene TRBD1, 5 bases. Per germline, CDR1 SQVTM and CDR2 ANQGSEA. The CDR3 totals 13 residues. V lost 1 base, J lost 8 bases, and 14 bases lay in between. The CDR3 region has the DNA TGCAGCGTTGAAGGGAGGGACCGGGGGGGCTACACCTTC. Translating it yields CSVEGRDRGGYTF.

The chain uses TRBV18 and TRBJ2-1, with 14 positions matching TRBD2. CDR1 and CDR2 from the germline V gene are KGHSH and LQKENI. The CDR3 totals 22 residues. Trimming at V came to 2 bases and at J to 5 bases, leaving 20 bases not matched to a gene. CDR3 nucleotide sequence: TGTGCCAGCTCACCAATCCTCTCTTGGGGAAACGGACTAGCGGGGGGTAACAATGAGCAGTTCTTC. Its translation is CASSPILSWGNGLAGGNNEQFF.

The V gene is TRBV7-8, the J gene TRBJ1-1; the D gene is possibly TRBD1 (6 bases). The V end was cut by 5 bases, the J end by 3 bases, with 13 bases between. The length of the CDR3 is 14 residues. Germline lookup yields CDR1 SGHVS and CDR2 FQNEAQ. CDR3 nucleotides: TGTGCCAGCAGCCACAGGGCTGGGGACACTGAAGCTTTCTTT. Amino acid sequence: CASSHRAGDTEAFF.

This rearrangement joins TRBV10-2 to TRBJ1-1, with 8 bases matching TRBD1. Germline CDR1 is WSHSY and CDR2 is SAAADI. V lost 2 bases, J lost 3 bases, and 5 bases stayed unmatched. The CDR3 runs to 15 residues. Written as DNA, the CDR3 is TGCGCCAGCAGTGAGGGACAGGGCGTATACACTGAAGCTTTCTTT. Amino acids: CASSEGQGVYTEAFF.

This clone is a singleton in its sample. The chain couples TRBV19 to TRBJ2-7; weak D call: TRBD2 (5 bases). The CDR3 runs to 12 residues. V lost 5 bases and J lost 5, with 10 bases in between. The V gene's germline CDR1 is LNHDA and CDR2 SQIVND (reference sequence). DNA for the CDR3: TGTGCCAGTAGTCACGAGGGCGACGAGCAGTACTTC. Its protein product is CASSHEGDEQYF.

This chain uses TRBV12-5 with TRBJ1-2; tentatively, D is TRBD1 (5 bases). Between the trimmed V and J ends, which lost 4 bases and 1 base, there was a span of 10 bases. Germline CDR1 and CDR2: LGHNT and FRNRAP. CDR3 length: 14 residues. CDR3 in amino acids: CASGYQGFNYGYTF. Written as DNA, the CDR3 is TGTGCTAGTGGTTATCAGGGTTTTAACTATGGCTACACCTTC.

This chain connects TRBV4-1 to TRBJ2-1, with 8 positions matching TRBD2. CDR1 is MGHRA, CDR2 YSYEKL, per germline. The CDR3 covers 16 residues. Germline trimming cut 1 base from V and 7 bases from J; bases unmatched to any gene: 9. The DNA of the CDR3 is TGCGCCAGCAGCCAAGTTCTAGCGGGCGGGGGGAATGAGCAGTTCTTC. This sequence encodes CASSQVLAGGGNEQFF.

The chain recombines TRBV5-1 with TRBJ2-7, with D tentatively TRBD2 (5 bases). CDR3 length: 15 amino acids. The germline V and J ends were trimmed by 2 bases and 0 bases, with 12 bases remaining between them. Germline lookup yields CDR1 SGHRS and CDR2 YFSETQ. CDR3 region: CASSLGLMSSYEQYF. CDR3 nucleotides: TGCGCCAGCAGCTTAGGACTCATGAGCTCCTACGAGCAGTACTTC.

V and J are TRBV15 and TRBJ2-3; 7 bases map to TRBD1. Germline CDR1 is LNHNV and CDR2 is YYDKDF (reference sequence). J gave up 6 bases and V 0 bases, and 6 bases lay outside the gene matches. This CDR3 has 15 amino acids. The CDR3 spells CATSRDVAQGDTQYF. CDR3 DNA: TGTGCCACCAGCAGAGATGTTGCACAGGGGGATACGCAGTATTTT.

This clone was counted once. The chain couples TRBV11-3 to TRBJ2-5; 9 bases map to TRBD1. With V trimmed by 1 base and J by 1 base, 4 bases remained unmatched. Germline CDR1 reads SGHNT; CDR2 reads YENEEA. CDR3 size: 16 residues. Written as DNA, the CDR3 is TGTGCCAGCAGCTTAGGTTCGACAGGGGGCCAAGAGACCCAGTACTTC. This codes for CASSLGSTGGQETQYF.

This clone was seen only a few times. This chain connects TRBV13 to TRBJ1-2; TRBD1 aligns across 7 bases. In germline, CDR1 is PRHDT, CDR2 FYEKMQ (reference sequence). With 4 bases clipped from V and 4 bases from J, the junction kept 3 bases outside the gene matches. This CDR3 has 13 amino acids. For the CDR3, the DNA is TGTGCCAGCAGCTCGGGGGACAGCTATGGCTACACCTTC. Protein sequence: CASSSGDSYGYTF.

This chain uses TRBV7-9 with TRBJ2-4; D remains ambiguous. Trimming took off 1 base at V and 7 bases at J, with 8 bases between the two ends. This CDR3 is 13 amino acids long. Germline-derived CDR1 and CDR2 are SEHNR and FQNEAQ (reference sequence). The CDR3: CASSLGQFNIQYF. The CDR3 DNA follows: TGTGCCAGCAGCTTAGGGCAGTTCAACATTCAGTACTTC.

The chain joins TRBV6-5 to TRBJ2-7, with D tentatively TRBD2 (6 bases). Germline CDR1 reads MNHEY; CDR2 reads SVGAGI. This CDR3 has 14 amino acids. The V end lost 2 bases, the J end lost 2 bases, and 10 bases lay between the germline ends. CDR3 sequence: CASSYPTRTYEQYF. The CDR3 bases are TGTGCCAGCAGTTACCCGACTAGAACCTACGAGCAGTACTTC.

As for this clone: Other DNA sequences within the sample encode an identical CDR3. The chain is built from TRBV30 and TRBJ2-5; no firm D call. In germline, CDR1 is GTSNPN, CDR2 SVGIG (reference sequence). The length of the CDR3 is 10 residues. V dropped 5 bases and J dropped 3 bases, with 4 bases sitting between them. CDR3 residues: CAWSKETQYF. Here the CDR3 DNA reads TGTGCCTGGTCTAAAGAGACCCAGTACTTC.

DNA for the CDR3: TGTGCCATCAGCCTCGGGGGCGTTTCCTACGAGCAGTACTTC. Translating it yields CAISLGGVSYEQYF. This chain uses TRBV10-3 with TRBJ2-7; possibly TRBD1 or TRBD2 for D (6 bases each). The CDR3 covers 14 residues. Trimming cost V 6 bases and J 1 base, with 13 bases left between them. Germline-derived CDR1 and CDR2 are ENHRY and SYGVKD.

This chain uses TRBV7-6 with TRBJ2-3; TRBD2 matches at 8 bases. J gave up 5 bases and V 5 bases, and 9 bases lay outside the gene matches. Germline CDR1 and CDR2: SGHVS and FNYEAQ. The CDR3 consists of 15 residues. CDR3 DNA sequence: TGTGCCAGCAGCCCGGGACTAGTCGGGAGAGATACGCAGTATTTT. Amino acids: CASSPGLVGRDTQYF.

This clone has more than one count but fewer than ten. The same CDR3 is also encoded by other DNA sequences in this sample. CDR3 nucleotides: TGTGCCAGCAGCTTACAGGGATACGAGCAGTACTTC. Translating it yields CASSLQGYEQYF. The chain carries TRBV7-2 and TRBJ2-7; maybe TRBD1 (5 bases). Germline V gives CDR1 SGHTA, CDR2 FQGNSA. The CDR3 extends over 12 amino acids. Trimming removed 2 bases from V and 4 bases from J, with 6 bases in between. The full variable domain, with the rest looked up from reference TRBV7-2 and TRBJ2-7, is GAGVSQSPSNKVTEKGKDVELRCDPISGHTALYWYRQSLGQGLEFLIYFQGNSAPDKSGLPSDRFSAERTGGSVSTLTIQRTQQEDSAVYLCASSLQGYEQYFGPGTRLTVT.

The J gene is TRBJ1-2, the V gene TRBV4-3, with D uncertain. Between the trimmed V and J ends, which lost 2 bases and 4 bases, there was a span of 20 bases. The CDR3 is 17 amino acids. Germline CDR1 and CDR2: LGHNA and YSLEER. The CDR3 sequence: CASSQSRTTFVSYGYTF. In DNA form, the CDR3 reads TGCGCCAGCAGCCAATCAAGGACCACCTTCGTGTCCTATGGCTACACCTTC.

The genes are TRBV10-3 and TRBJ2-7, with D perhaps TRBD1 (6 bases). This CDR3 has 16 amino acids. Germline loops: CDR1 ENHRY, CDR2 SYGVKD. Trimming shortened V by 0 bases and J by 2 bases, and 14 bases separated the two germline ends. The DNA for the CDR3 is TGTGCCATCAGTGAGTCGCCGGGGACACTTCCCTACGAGCAGTACTTC. Its protein is CAISESPGTLPYEQYF.

The chain uses TRBV27 and TRBJ1-4; no clear D gene. V lost 6 bases, J lost 8 bases, and 37 bases lay in between. The CDR3 spans 21 residues. The germline gives CDR1 MNHEY, CDR2 SMNVEV (reference sequence). The CDR3 sequence: CASSRNPPSPPPALEEEKLFF. CDR3 nucleotide sequence: TGTGCCAGCAGCCGTAACCCTCCCTCGCCCCCTCCAGCCCTAGAAGAAGAAAAACTGTTTTTT.

The chain is built from TRBV4-1 and TRBJ1-2; no clear D. CDR3 length: 14 amino acids. Deletions cut 0 bases from V and 6 bases from J, with 11 bases between. Germline CDR1 and CDR2: MGHRA and YSYEKL. This chain's CDR3 is CASSQEGRGDGYTF. The CDR3 DNA is TGCGCCAGCAGCCAAGAGGGTCGAGGTGATGGCTACACCTTC.

The chain employs TRBV6-5 and TRBJ1-5, with no clear D. The CDR3 runs to 12 residues. Trimming shortened V by 6 bases and J by 9 bases, and 12 bases separated the two germline ends. Germline V gene lookup returns CDR1 MNHEY and CDR2 SVGAGI. The CDR3 loop is CASSHHLGPQHF. CDR3 bases: TGTGCCAGCAGCCACCACCTGGGGCCCCAGCATTTT.

This clone has more than one count but fewer than ten. This chain joins TRBV16 and TRBJ1-5, with D possibly matching TRBD1 (6 bases). Germline CDR1 is KGHSY and CDR2 is FQNENV. This CDR3 region has 15 residues. The ends were cut back, 1 base at V and 3 bases at J, with 10 bases in the middle. The CDR3 DNA reads TGTGCCAGCAGCCAATGGGGGGGCTTCAATCAGCCCCAGCATTTT. This gives the protein CASSQWGGFNQPQHF.